Shown below are 29 T cell receptor beta chains from a single sample sequenced in a study of shared clonotypes between healthy human individuals. Clones were read by immunoSEQ multiplex PCR, and TCRdb kept only the in-frame ones, dropping some. The sample has around 560,000 clones, 85% to 95% seen once. CD45RO-negative, CCR7-selected cells formed the naive CD8 fraction, which excluded terminally differentiated effector memory CD45RA+ cells. The sequencing input was naive CD8+ T cells sorted from blood. The origin of the receptors is a woman aged 25 to 39 in good health.

This clone has a single count. This sample also contains other DNA sequences that code for the same CDR3. This chain connects TRBV13 to TRBJ2-1; 7 bases align to TRBD2. The V gene's germline CDR1 is PRHDT and CDR2 FYEKMQ (reference sequence). Trimming cost V 1 base and J 0 bases; bases outside gene matches: 3. The CDR3 runs to 16 residues. The CDR3: CASSLDGGSSYNEQFF. The CDR3 DNA reads TGTGCCAGCAGCTTAGATGGCGGGAGCTCCTACAATGAGCAGTTCTTC.

This chain connects TRBV5-6 to TRBJ2-7, with D possibly being TRBD1 (6 bases). The CDR3 has 13 amino acids. Germline-derived CDR1 and CDR2 are SGHDT and YYEEEE. V lost 4 bases and J 2 bases, leaving 10 bases between the germline ends. The CDR3 is CASSPTGTYEQYF. The DNA of the CDR3 is TGTGCCAGCAGCCCAACAGGGACCTACGAGCAGTACTTC.

The chain couples TRBV9 to TRBJ1-6; D unclear. This CDR3 spans 14 amino acids. CDR1 and CDR2 from the germline V gene are SGDLS and YYNGEE. Deletions cut 3 bases from V and 7 bases from J, with 11 bases between. CDR3: CASSEWELNSPLHF. For the CDR3, the DNA is TGTGCCAGCAGCGAGTGGGAGCTGAATTCACCCCTCCACTTT.

The chain is built from TRBV7-9 and TRBJ1-1, with TRBD1 matching over 10 bases. The CDR3 runs to 15 residues. V lost 5 bases to trimming and J lost 2 bases; unmatched junction nucleotides: 5. Germline V gives CDR1 SEHNR, CDR2 FQNEAQ (reference sequence). Here the CDR3 reads CASSAGQGINTEAFF. The CDR3 DNA reads TGTGCCAGCAGCGCGGGACAGGGGATTAACACTGAAGCTTTCTTT.

The chain employs TRBV10-3 and TRBJ2-1; D is uncertain. V lost 4 bases, J lost 0 bases, and 22 bases lay in between. There are 19 residues in the CDR3. Germline lookup yields CDR1 ENHRY and CDR2 SYGVKD. CDR3 DNA: TGTGCCATCAGTGTCCCCTCATCACTTGACTCGCTCTCCTACAATGAGCAGTTCTTC. Translation gives CAISVPSSLDSLSYNEQFF.

This rearrangement joins TRBV21-1 to TRBJ1-5. TRBV21-1 is recorded as a pseudogene. The CDR3 is 17 residues long. The CDR3 is CASLKIILGNSNQPQHF. As DNA, the CDR3 is TGTGCCAGCCTCAAAATCATCTTGGGTAACAGCAATCAGCCCCAGCATTTT.

The genes are TRBV2 and TRBJ2-7, with 9 bases identical to TRBD1. Germline-derived CDR1 and CDR2 are SNHLY and FYNNEI. This CDR3 has 16 amino acids. Trimming removed 2 bases from V and 5 bases from J; junction bases left unmatched: 10. CDR3: CASSEPRTGVHDEQYF. CDR3 coding DNA: TGTGCCAGCAGTGAACCCCGGACAGGGGTCCACGACGAGCAGTACTTC.

This chain connects TRBV4-1 to TRBJ2-7; D is perhaps TRBD1 or TRBD2 (5 bases each). The germline V and J ends were trimmed by 3 bases and 0 bases, with 24 bases remaining between them. CDR3 length equals 19 residues. CDR1 and CDR2 from the germline V gene are MGHRA and YSYEKL. The CDR3 DNA follows: TGCGCCAGCAGCCAGCAAGGTGACTCCGGGACCTTATCCTCCTACGAGCAGTACTTC. Translation: CASSQQGDSGTLSSYEQYF.

The chain has TRBV29-1 and TRBJ2-1, with D possibly being TRBD1 (6 bases). Trimming took off 5 bases at V and 8 bases at J, with 16 bases between the two ends. This CDR3 has 13 amino acids. Germline-derived CDR1 and CDR2 are SQVTM and ANQGSEA. The CDR3, as DNA: TGCAGCGTTATAGGGGGTACAAGGGATGAGCAGTTCTTC. Encoded protein: CSVIGGTRDEQFF.

V gene TRBV28 combines with J gene TRBJ1-4; D gene uncertain. The ends were cut back, 6 bases at V and 3 bases at J, with 17 bases in the middle. Germline-derived CDR1 and CDR2 are MDHEN and SYDVKM. This CDR3 is 16 amino acids long. CDR3 bases: TGTGCCAGCAGCCCCCTAACCTACACCTCTAATGAAAAACTGTTTTTT. This encodes CASSPLTYTSNEKLFF.

The CDR3 DNA reads as TGTGCCAGCAGTGCACAGGGGCGCGGAAACACCATATATTTT. The encoded protein is CASSAQGRGNTIYF. V usage is TRBV28 and J usage is TRBJ1-3; 7 bases are shared with TRBD1. V shed 5 bases, J shed 4 bases, and the junction held 5 bases outside the gene matches. The CDR3 runs to 14 residues. CDR1 MDHEN and CDR2 SYDVKM come from the germline V gene.

This clone was seen just once. The V call is TRBV4-1, the J call TRBJ2-2; 10 bases are a match to TRBD1. Germline V gives CDR1 MGHRA, CDR2 YSYEKL. The CDR3 is 17 amino acids. Unmatched junction bases numbered 10, after V lost 4 bases and J lost 5 bases. CDR3: CASSPEGQGFLTGELFF. CDR3 DNA: TGCGCCAGCAGCCCGGAGGGACAGGGGTTTTTGACCGGGGAGCTGTTTTTT.

The rearrangement joins TRBV2 to TRBJ2-7, with 13 bases identical to TRBD2. The junction had 1 base not matched to a gene; V was cut back by 5 bases and J by 9 bases. Germline CDR1 reads SNHLY; CDR2 reads FYNNEI. CDR3 length: 12 residues. The CDR3 bases are TGTGCCAGCAGTTGGACTAGCGGGAGGCAGTACTTC. Translation gives CASSWTSGRQYF.

V gene TRBV6-1 combines with J gene TRBJ2-7; D is possibly TRBD1 (5 bases). This CDR3 is 14 amino acids long. Trimming shortened V by 3 bases and J by 0 bases, and 9 bases separated the two germline ends. Germline V gene data show CDR1 as MNHNS and CDR2 as SASEGT. CDR3 residues: CASSDLQGSYEQYF. Here the CDR3 DNA reads TGTGCCAGCAGTGATCTTCAGGGCTCCTACGAGCAGTACTTC.

V gene TRBV6-5 combines with J gene TRBJ1-1; D remains ambiguous. This CDR3 has 12 amino acids. V was shortened by 4 bases and J by 8 bases, with 11 bases between the two germline ends. Germline assignment: CDR1 MNHEY and CDR2 SVGAGI. The CDR3 loop reads CASSSTRTEAFF. DNA for the CDR3: TGTGCCAGCAGTTCAACAAGAACAGAAGCTTTCTTT.

The genes are TRBV27 and TRBJ2-7; 7 nucleotides match TRBD2. The CDR3 is made up of 15 amino acids. V lost 8 bases, J lost 1 base, and 11 bases stayed unmatched. Germline CDR1 reads MNHEY; CDR2 reads SMNVEV (reference sequence). CDR3 amino acids: CASSVAGEVSYEQYF. The CDR3 region has the DNA TGTGCCAGCTCGGTCGCGGGAGAGGTGTCCTACGAGCAGTACTTC.

V and J are TRBV13 and TRBJ2-5; 7 bases map to TRBD1. The junction had 14 bases not matched to a gene; V was cut back by 5 bases and J by 5 bases. Germline lookup yields CDR1 PRHDT and CDR2 FYEKMQ (reference sequence). The CDR3 is 16 amino acids. Here the CDR3 DNA reads TGTGCCAGCAGCGAAAGAGGGGGCGCTTTGTTGGAGACCCAGTACTTC. Protein: CASSERGGALLETQYF. Together with reference TRBV13 and TRBJ2-5, the CDR3 gives the full variable domain: AAGVIQSPRHLIKEKRETATLKCYPIPRHDTVYWYQQGPGQDPQFLISFYEKMQSDKGSIPDRFSAQQFSDYHSELNMSSLELGDSALYFCASSERGGALLETQYFGPGTRLLVL.

The chain has TRBV6-5 and TRBJ2-7; TRBD1 matches 8 bases. CDR3 length: 15 residues. V lost 6 bases to trimming and J lost 0 bases; unmatched junction nucleotides: 7. Per germline, CDR1 MNHEY and CDR2 SVGAGI. CDR3 nucleotides: TGTGCCAGCAGCCTGACAGGGGCACACTCCTACGAGCAGTACTTC. This sequence encodes CASSLTGAHSYEQYF.

The chain has TRBV7-6 and TRBJ2-2; 9 nucleotides line up with TRBD2. Germline values: CDR1 SGHVS, CDR2 FNYEAQ. CDR3 length: 16 amino acids. V lost 4 bases to trimming and J lost 2 bases; unmatched junction nucleotides: 5. Here the CDR3 DNA reads TGTGCCAGCAGCTCAGAGCGGGAGGTCAACACCGGGGAGCTGTTTTTT. This gives the protein CASSSEREVNTGELFF.

This rearrangement joins TRBV2 to TRBJ2-3, with D possibly matching TRBD2 (5 bases). Germline V gives CDR1 SNHLY, CDR2 FYNNEI. V lost 5 bases and J lost 0, with 9 bases in between. This CDR3 contains 14 residues. The CDR3 region is CASSPGVSTDTQYF. The CDR3 bases are TGTGCCAGCAGTCCCGGGGTTAGCACAGATACGCAGTATTTT.

V is TRBV6-6 and J is TRBJ2-2; the D gene is possibly TRBD2 (6 bases). The germline CDR1 and CDR2 sequences are MNHNY and SVGAGI (reference sequence). This CDR3 contains 15 residues. V dropped 6 bases and J dropped 4 bases, with 15 bases sitting between them. The CDR3 sequence is CASSQVGGTTGELFF. In DNA form, the CDR3 reads TGTGCCAGCAGCCAGGTGGGCGGGACCACCGGGGAGCTGTTTTTT.

The chain uses TRBV15 and TRBJ1-1; 7 bases fit TRBD1. After removal of 0 bases from V and 5 bases from J, the junction contained 12 bases not matched to a gene. The CDR3 has 17 residues. Germline loops: CDR1 LNHNV, CDR2 YYDKDF (reference sequence). Written as DNA, the CDR3 is TGTGCCACCAGCAGAGATCCGGGGGACAGCTGGGGGACTGAAGCTTTCTTT. Protein sequence: CATSRDPGDSWGTEAFF.

This chain joins TRBV14 and TRBJ2-3; the match to TRBD2 covers 8 bases. The V gene's germline CDR1 is SGHDN and CDR2 FVKESK. The CDR3 runs to 16 residues. The V segment lost 1 base and the J segment 2 bases; nucleotides outside the gene matches: 5. The CDR3 DNA follows: TGTGCCAGCAGCCAAGCGTTAGCGGGGCCCACAGATACGCAGTATTTT. Translated, it gives CASSQALAGPTDTQYF.

The V call is TRBV5-1, the J call TRBJ1-2; D might be TRBD1 (6 bases). This CDR3 has 14 amino acids. The V gene's germline CDR1 is SGHRS and CDR2 YFSETQ. V lost 2 bases and J lost 4, with 12 bases in between. The CDR3, as DNA: TGCGCCAGCAGCTTTGGGGGCGAGGGCTATGGCTACACCTTC. Protein product: CASSFGGEGYGYTF. The whole variable domain, remainder taken from reference TRBV5-1 and TRBJ1-2, is KAGVTQTPRYLIKTRGQQVTLSCSPISGHRSVSWYQQTPGQGLQFLFEYFSETQRNKGNFPGRFSGRQFSNSRSEMNVSTLELGDSALYLCASSFGGEGYGYTFGSGTRLTVV.

The rearrangement links TRBV4-2 to TRBJ2-7, with 7 bases lining up with TRBD2. CDR3 length: 16 residues. Germline V CDR1 and CDR2: LGHNA, YNFKEQ. Trimming took 4 bases from V and 4 from J; bases not matched to a gene: 13. The CDR3, as DNA: TGTGCCAGCAGCCCTCAGAACCGGGACTACCGTTACGAGCAGTACTTC. This codes for CASSPQNRDYRYEQYF.

This chain joins TRBV28 and TRBJ2-7; maybe TRBD2 (5 bases). The CDR3 runs 15 residues. Germline assignment: CDR1 MDHEN and CDR2 SYDVKM. V shed 7 bases and J shed 0 bases, with 16 bases lying between them. CDR3 in DNA: TGTGCCAGCACCATAACTTCGGGGAGCTCCTACGAGCAGTACTTC. It yields the protein CASTITSGSSYEQYF.

This rearrangement joins TRBV5-8 to TRBJ1-4; D remains ambiguous. This CDR3 region has 14 residues. Trimming shortened V by 0 bases and J by 16 bases, and 19 bases separated the two germline ends. Per the germline V gene, CDR1 is SGHTS and CDR2 is YDEGEE. The DNA for the CDR3 is TGTGCCAGCAGCTTGGTACGGACTAATGAAAAGTGGTTTTTT. The encoded protein is CASSLVRTNEKWFF.

The chain recombines TRBV28 with TRBJ2-7; weak D call: TRBD1 (6 bases). Trimming removed 6 bases at V and 6 bases at J, with 18 bases between. Germline assignment: CDR1 MDHEN and CDR2 SYDVKM. CDR3 size: 14 residues. The CDR3: CASSLSFTGSEQYF. Written as DNA, the CDR3 is TGTGCCAGCAGCCTCTCCTTTACAGGGTCCGAGCAGTACTTC.

The chain has TRBV27 and TRBJ2-7; TRBD1 matches 8 bases. The germline CDR1 and CDR2 sequences are MNHEY and SMNVEV (reference sequence). J was trimmed by 3 bases and V by 8 bases; bases with no gene match: 9. This CDR3 is built from 14 residues. The DNA for the CDR3 is TGTGCCAGCGGCCTCGGACAGGGATACTACGAGCAGTACTTC. Protein sequence: CASGLGQGYYEQYF.